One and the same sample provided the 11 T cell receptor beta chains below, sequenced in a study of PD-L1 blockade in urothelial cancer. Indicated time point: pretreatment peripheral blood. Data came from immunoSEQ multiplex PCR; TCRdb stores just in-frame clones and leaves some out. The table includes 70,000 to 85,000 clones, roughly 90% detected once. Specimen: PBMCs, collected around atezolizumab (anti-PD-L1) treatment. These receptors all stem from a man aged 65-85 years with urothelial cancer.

DNA of the CDR3: TGCGCCAGCAGGCCAATGGGACAGGGCCAGGAGGGCACTGAAGCTTTCTTT. It codes for CASRPMGQGQEGTEAFF. The chain links TRBV10-2 to TRBJ1-1; 9 positions match TRBD1. Germline lookup yields CDR1 WSHSY and CDR2 SAAADI. The V segment lost 6 bases and the J segment 4 bases; nucleotides outside the gene matches: 15. The CDR3 totals 17 residues.

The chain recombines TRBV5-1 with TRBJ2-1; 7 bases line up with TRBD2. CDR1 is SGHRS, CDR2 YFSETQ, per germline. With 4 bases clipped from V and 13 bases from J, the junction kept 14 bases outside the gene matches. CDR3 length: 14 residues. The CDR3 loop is CASSPRDYGAEQFF. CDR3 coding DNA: TGCGCCAGCAGCCCCCGGGACTACGGCGCCGAACAGTTCTTC.

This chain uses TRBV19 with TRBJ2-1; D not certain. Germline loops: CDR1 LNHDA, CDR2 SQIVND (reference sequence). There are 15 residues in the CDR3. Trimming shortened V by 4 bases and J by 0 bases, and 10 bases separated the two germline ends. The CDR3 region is CASSTGGSSYNEQFF. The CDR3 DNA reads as TGTGCCAGTAGTACTGGCGGAAGCTCCTACAATGAGCAGTTCTTC.

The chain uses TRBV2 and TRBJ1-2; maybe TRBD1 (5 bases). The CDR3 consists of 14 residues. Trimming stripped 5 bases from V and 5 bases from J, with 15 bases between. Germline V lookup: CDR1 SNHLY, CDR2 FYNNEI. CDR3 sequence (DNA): TGTGCCAGCAGTCGGAGGGGCAGTGATTATGGCTACACCTTC. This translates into CASSRRGSDYGYTF.

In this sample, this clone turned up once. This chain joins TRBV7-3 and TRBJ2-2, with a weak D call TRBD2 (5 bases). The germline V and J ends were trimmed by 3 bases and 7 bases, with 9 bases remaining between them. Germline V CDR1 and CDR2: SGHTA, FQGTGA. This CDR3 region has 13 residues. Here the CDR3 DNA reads TGTGCCAGCAGCTTCGGGGTCGACGGGGAGCTGTTTTTT. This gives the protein CASSFGVDGELFF.

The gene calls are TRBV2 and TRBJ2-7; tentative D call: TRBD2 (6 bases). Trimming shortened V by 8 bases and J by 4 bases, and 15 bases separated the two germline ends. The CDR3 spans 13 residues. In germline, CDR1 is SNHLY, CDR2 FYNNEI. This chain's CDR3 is CASGELAGYEQYF. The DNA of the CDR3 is TGTGCCAGCGGGGAACTAGCAGGGTACGAGCAGTACTTC.

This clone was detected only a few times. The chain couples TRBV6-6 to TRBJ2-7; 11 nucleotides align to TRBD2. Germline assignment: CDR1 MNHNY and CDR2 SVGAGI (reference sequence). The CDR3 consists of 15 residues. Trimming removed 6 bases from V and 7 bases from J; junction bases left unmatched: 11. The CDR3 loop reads CASSQNSGRAGEQYF. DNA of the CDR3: TGTGCCAGCAGCCAAAATAGCGGGAGGGCCGGTGAGCAGTACTTC.

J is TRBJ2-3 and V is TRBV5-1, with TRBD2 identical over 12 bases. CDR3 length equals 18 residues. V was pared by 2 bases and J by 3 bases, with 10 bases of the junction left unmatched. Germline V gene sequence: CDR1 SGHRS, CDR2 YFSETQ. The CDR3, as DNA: TGCGCCAGCAGCTTCGGGGTACTAGCGGGAGGACCGACAGATACGCAGTATTTT. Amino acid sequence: CASSFGVLAGGPTDTQYF.

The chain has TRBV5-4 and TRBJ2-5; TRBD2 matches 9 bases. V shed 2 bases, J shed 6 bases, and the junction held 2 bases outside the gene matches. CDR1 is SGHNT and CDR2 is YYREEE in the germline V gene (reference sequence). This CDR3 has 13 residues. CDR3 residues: CASSFSGSQTQYF. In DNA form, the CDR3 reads TGTGCCAGCAGCTTTAGCGGGAGCCAGACCCAGTACTTC.

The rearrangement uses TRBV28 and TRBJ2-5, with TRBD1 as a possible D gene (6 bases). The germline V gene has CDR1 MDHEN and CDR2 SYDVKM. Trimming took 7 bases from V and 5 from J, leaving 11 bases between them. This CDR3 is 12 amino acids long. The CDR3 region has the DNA TGTGCCAGCAACAGGGAAGTGGAGACCCAGTACTTC. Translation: CASNREVETQYF.

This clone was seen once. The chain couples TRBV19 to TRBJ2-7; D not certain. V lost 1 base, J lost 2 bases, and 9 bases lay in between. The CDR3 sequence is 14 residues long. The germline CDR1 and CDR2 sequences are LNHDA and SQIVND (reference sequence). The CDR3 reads CASSIGLAAYEQYF. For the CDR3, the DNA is TGTGCCAGTAGTATAGGACTCGCGGCCTACGAGCAGTACTTC.